A selection of T cell receptor beta chains follows, all from one sample in a study of T cells in Graves' hyperthyroidism and ophthalmopathy. MiXCR was run by TCRdb on the multiplex PCR reads, yielding one entry per CDR3 protein. The sample includes 600,000 or so distinct CDR3 sequences, about 14% of them seen just once. The sample consisted of blood. These TCRs come from a woman between 45 and 60 years old with Graves' ophthalmopathy. Each CDR3 is given with its conserved first and last residue.

>TRBJ2-1|TRBV10-3
CAITHGTGDSEQFF
>TRBJ2-2|TRBV24-1
CATMSRTNTGELFF
>TRBJ1-3|TRBV11-2
CASSFGTGRGDTIYF
>TRBJ1-4|TRBV20-1
CSVPIAEGSEKLFF
>TRBJ2-2|TRBV12-3/TRBV12-4
CASSLLLAENTGELFF
>TRBJ1-2|TRBV7-9
CAGTGENYGYTF
>TRBJ2-5|TRBV7-9
CASSPPPPGSPETQYF
>TRBJ1-2|TRBV3-1
CASSLGTSGYTF
>TRBJ2-7|TRBV7-9
CASSPGNSEQYF
>TRBJ2-1|TRBV6-1
CASKGQGFGLGSYNEQFF
>TRBJ2-5|TRBV7-2
CASSLQSGPAETQYF
>TRBJ1-2|TRBV20-1
CSANRQGLNYGYTF
>TRBJ2-3|TRBV5-8
CASSWGASGGADTQYF
>TRBJ2-7|TRBV3-1
CASSRQTTYEQYF
>TRBJ2-1|TRBV11-2
CATNGKGSSYNEQFF
>TRBJ2-1|TRBV7-9
CASSLQTTYNEQFF
>TRBJ2-3|TRBV7-9
CASSPPAQPRQYF
>TRBJ2-1|TRBV6-2/TRBV6-3
CASTGLAPRGEQFF
>TRBJ2-5|TRBV12-3/TRBV12-4
CASGKGGQETQYF
>TRBJ2-1|TRBV27
CASSKPGPGNEQFF
>TRBJ2-7|TRBV7-9
CASSLNTGGYEQYF
>TRBJ2-3|TRBV6-2/TRBV6-3
CASSFPPPPDTQYF
>TRBJ2-2|TRBV7-3
CASSHKGAGELFF
>TRBJ2-7|TRBV28
CASSLFLSRDPRSPFYEQYF
>TRBJ1-4|TRBV28
CASITLGQRPNEKLFF
>TRBJ1-2|TRBV20-1
CSAEGQLNGYTF
>TRBJ2-2|TRBV24-1
CATQEKGRGDTGELFF
>TRBJ1-4|TRBV7-2
CASSLAISVNEKLFF
>TRBJ2-7|TRBV29-1
CSVVGKGLHQYEQYF
>TRBJ2-7|TRBV20-1
CSARQLAGVTYEQYF
>TRBJ1-1|TRBV7-2
CASSFGSMNTEAFF
>TRBJ2-7|TRBV20-1
CSATTGTRIYEQYF
>TRBJ2-7|TRBV7-8
CASSLRPGQPYEQYF
>TRBJ2-2|TRBV28
CASRDPGTGELFF
>TRBJ2-1|TRBV7-3
CASSSPGLTSEQFF